The 9 T cell receptor beta chains below all came from one sample that was sequenced in a study of T cell clonotyping in hematopoietic cell transplantation. Sequencing was performed with immunoSEQ multiplex PCR; in TCRdb, only in-frame clones are kept and a portion is missing. Among 40,000 to 55,000 clones, 94% were seen once, and the ten largest hold 0.85%. Sequencing was performed on peripheral blood mononuclear cells. The receptors shown here come from a woman aged 50 to 65 in good health. Some clones in this sample may be carry-over from other donors' samples.

The J gene is TRBJ2-2, the V gene TRBV27, with D perhaps TRBD1 (5 bases). Per germline, CDR1 MNHEY and CDR2 SMNVEV (reference sequence). CDR3 length equals 16 residues. The V gene lost 2 bases and the J gene lost 5 bases, with 15 bases spanning the gap. The CDR3 spells CASSLLTQGVTGELFF. The CDR3 coding sequence is TGTGCCAGCAGTTTACTGACGCAGGGTGTTACCGGGGAGCTGTTTTTT.

The V call is TRBV5-6, the J call TRBJ2-7; tentatively, D is TRBD1 (5 bases). V lost 4 bases to trimming and J lost 0 bases, with 11 bases between them. Germline assignment: CDR1 SGHDT and CDR2 YYEEEE. CDR3 size: 14 residues. In nucleotides, the CDR3 is TGTGCCAGCAGCAGTACAGGTTTCTCCTACGAGCAGTACTTC. It encodes CASSSTGFSYEQYF.

The gene calls are TRBV19 and TRBJ1-2, with 11 bases aligning to TRBD1. The CDR3 covers 14 residues. Looked up from germline, CDR1 is LNHDA and CDR2 is SQIVND (reference sequence). V lost 2 bases and J lost 7; bases outside the gene matches: 3. In DNA, the CDR3 is TGTGCCAGTAGTATACGGACAGGGGGCGGTGGCTACACCTTC. Its protein is CASSIRTGGGGYTF.

The V gene is TRBV6-1, the J gene TRBJ2-5; D is undetermined. The V gene's germline CDR1 is MNHNS and CDR2 SASEGT. The V gene lost 3 bases and the J gene lost 1 base, with 6 bases spanning the gap. The CDR3 covers 13 residues. The CDR3 sequence: CASSEVSQETQYF. The CDR3 DNA reads as TGTGCCAGCAGTGAGGTCTCCCAAGAGACCCAGTACTTC.

A few counts support this clone. The genes are TRBV29-1 and TRBJ2-2, with a possible D match to TRBD1 (6 bases). The germline V gene has CDR1 SQVTM and CDR2 ANQGSEA. V lost 5 bases to trimming and J lost 2 bases, with 9 bases between them. The CDR3 consists of 13 residues. The chain's CDR3 is CSVQQGNTGELFF. CDR3 in DNA: TGCAGCGTTCAACAGGGAAACACCGGGGAGCTGTTTTTT.

The chain carries TRBV1 and TRBJ2-5; TRBD1, as called in the table, went unchecked against the DNA. TRBV1 is annotated as a pseudogene. The CDR3 length is 14 residues. CDR3 DNA: TGCACCAGCAGCCAAGCGAAGGGGCATGAGACCCAGTACTTC. It encodes CTSSQAKGHETQYF.

The gene calls are TRBV7-9 and TRBJ1-4, with 7 bases aligning to TRBD1. The CDR3 has 18 residues. V lost 5 bases and J lost 3; bases outside the gene matches: 15. Germline CDR1 and CDR2: SEHNR and FQNEAQ (reference sequence). In DNA, the CDR3 is TGTGCCAGCAGCGCGCAAACACACAACAGGGGTTCTAATGAAAAACTGTTTTTT. The encoded protein is CASSAQTHNRGSNEKLFF. The full variable domain, completed using reference TRBV7-9 and TRBJ1-4, is DTGVSQNPRHKITKRGQNVTFRCDPISEHNRLYWYRQTLGQGPEFLTYFQNEAQLEKSRLLSDRFSAERPKGSFSTLEIQRTEQGDSAMYLCASSAQTHNRGSNEKLFFGSGTQLSVL.

The chain is built from TRBV19 and TRBJ1-5; D might be TRBD1 (5 bases). The CDR3 spans 14 residues. CDR1 and CDR2 from the germline V gene are LNHDA and SQIVND (reference sequence). Deletions cut 4 bases from V and 6 bases from J, with 13 bases between. The CDR3 nucleotides are TGTGCCAGTAGTACCGGGCAGGGAAGTCAGCCCCAGCATTTT. This sequence encodes CASSTGQGSQPQHF. Filled out from reference TRBV19 and TRBJ1-5, the complete variable domain reads DGGITQSPKYLFRKEGQNVTLSCEQNLNHDAMYWYRQDPGQGLRLIYYSQIVNDFQKGDIAEGYSVSREKKESFPLTVTSAQKNPTAFYLCASSTGQGSQPQHFGDGTRLSIL.

The chain employs TRBV7-6 and TRBJ1-4; D is uncertain. Trimming removed 0 bases at V and 8 bases at J, with 10 bases between. CDR1 and CDR2 from the germline V gene are SGHVS and FNYEAQ. The CDR3 loop spans 14 amino acids. The CDR3 DNA sequence: TGTGCCAGCAGCTTAGCATCCGTGAGGGAAAAACTGTTTTTT. Encoded protein: CASSLASVREKLFF.